Following are 27 T cell receptor beta chains from one sample sequenced in a study of beta chain features in type 1 diabetes. Sequenced material consisted of expressed TCRB transcripts (all of the isolated RNA was reverse transcribed). Clones were read by immunoSEQ multiplex PCR, and TCRdb kept only the in-frame ones, dropping some. Counted here are around 430,000 clones, approximately 28% occurring once; the ten biggest clones make up about 0.065%. Sequencing was done on a sample of naive CD4+ T cells from blood. All receptors come from a man in his late teens or twenties in good health.

This clone was seen more than once but under ten times. The V gene is TRBV7-8, the J gene TRBJ2-7; 10 bases match TRBD2. Germline values: CDR1 SGHVS, CDR2 FQNEAQ. The V and J ends lost 5 bases and 4 bases, in that order; junction bases with no gene match: 8. The CDR3 is 15 residues long. This CDR3 reads CASSTRTSGGYEQYF. The CDR3 region has the DNA TGTGCCAGCAGCACCCGGACTAGCGGTGGGTACGAGCAGTACTTC.

The chain has TRBV29-1 and TRBJ2-7; the match to TRBD2 covers 7 bases. The CDR3 spans 14 residues. Germline CDR1 and CDR2: SQVTM and ANQGSEA. V trimming: 3 bases; J trimming: 4 bases; junction bases outside the gene matches: 9. The CDR3 sequence is CSVEGGAREYEQYF. In DNA form, the CDR3 reads TGCAGCGTTGAGGGAGGGGCCAGGGAGTACGAGCAGTACTTC.

The CDR3 nucleotides read TGCGCCAGCAGCCAAGACAGGCGGGGCACGCAGTATTTT. Its translation is CASSQDRRGTQYF. The J gene is TRBJ2-3, the V gene TRBV4-3, with D tentatively TRBD2 (6 bases). Per the germline V gene, CDR1 is LGHNA and CDR2 is YSLEER. This CDR3 comprises 13 residues. V dropped 0 bases and J dropped 9 bases, with 10 bases sitting between them.

The chain has TRBV9 and TRBJ2-1, with a possible D match to TRBD1 (6 bases). The V end was cut by 4 bases, the J end by 1 base, with 12 bases between. From germline, CDR1 is SGDLS and CDR2 YYNGEE. The CDR3 consists of 15 residues. CDR3: CASSPRTASYNEQFF. The CDR3 DNA reads TGTGCCAGCAGCCCGCGGACAGCTTCCTACAATGAGCAGTTCTTC.

This clone was detected only a few times. This chain's CDR3 is CASSQELAGTQYF. In DNA form, the CDR3 reads TGCGCCAGCAGCCAAGAACTCGCAGGGACCCAGTACTTC. The chain is built from TRBV4-3 and TRBJ2-5; D is unresolved. The V and J ends lost 0 bases and 7 bases respectively, with 9 bases between them. There are 13 residues in the CDR3. Germline loops: CDR1 LGHNA, CDR2 YSLEER.

The V gene is TRBV28, the J gene TRBJ2-5; TRBD2 might be the D (6 bases). Per germline, CDR1 MDHEN and CDR2 SYDVKM. The V end lost 6 bases, the J end lost 4 bases, and 18 bases lay between the germline ends. This CDR3 is 15 amino acids long. The CDR3 sequence: CASRVIMRGSETQYF. DNA of the CDR3: TGTGCCAGCAGGGTCATAATGCGGGGATCAGAGACCCAGTACTTC. Variable domain in full (rest from reference TRBV28 and TRBJ2-5): DVKVTQSSRYLVKRTGEKVFLECVQDMDHENMFWYRQDPGLGLRLIYFSYDVKMKEKGDIPEGYSVSREKKERFSLILESASTNQTSMYLCASRVIMRGSETQYFGPGTRLLVL.

The J gene is TRBJ2-1, the V gene TRBV29-1; weak D call: TRBD2 (6 bases). The V gene lost 7 bases and the J gene lost 3 bases, with 10 bases spanning the gap. This CDR3 spans 12 amino acids. Looked up from germline, CDR1 is SQVTM and CDR2 is ANQGSEA. The CDR3 DNA is TGCAGCGGAGGGACTTTCTACAATGAGCAGTTCTTC. Its translation: CSGGTFYNEQFF.

This clone was seen a few times. CDR3 region: CASTLGGEQYF. CDR3 nucleotide sequence: TGCGCCAGCACGTTGGGCGGCGAGCAGTACTTC. The chain carries TRBV5-1 and TRBJ2-7; no reliable D call. The germline CDR1 and CDR2 sequences are SGHRS and YFSETQ. CDR3 length equals 11 residues. The V end was cut by 6 bases, the J end by 6 bases, with 10 bases between.

The gene calls are TRBV30 and TRBJ1-2; a possible D gene is TRBD1 (5 bases). V was shortened by 4 bases and J by 4 bases, with 13 bases between the two germline ends. The CDR3 sequence is 13 residues long. Germline-derived CDR1 and CDR2 are GTSNPN and SVGIG (reference sequence). CDR3 DNA sequence: TGTGCCTGGAATTCCAGGGCCGGCTATGGCTACACCTTC. This codes for CAWNSRAGYGYTF.

This clone was observed a few times. The chain carries TRBV28 and TRBJ2-5; maybe TRBD2 (6 bases). This CDR3 spans 15 amino acids. V was shortened by 5 bases and J by 3 bases, with 16 bases between the two germline ends. Per germline, CDR1 MDHEN and CDR2 SYDVKM. Here the CDR3 reads CASSPGTQREETQYF. CDR3 DNA: TGTGCCAGCAGTCCCGGGACTCAGAGGGAAGAGACCCAGTACTTC.

This sequence joins TRBV9 and TRBJ2-5, with D possibly being TRBD2 (7 bases). The germline V gene has CDR1 SGDLS and CDR2 YYNGEE. Trimming pared 4 bases from V and 5 bases from J, leaving 15 bases between. CDR3 length: 14 residues. The CDR3 DNA sequence: TGTGCCAGCAGCACCAGCGGGACACCGGAGACCCAGTACTTC. It translates to CASSTSGTPETQYF.

This chain links TRBV7-2 with TRBJ2-1, with D perhaps being TRBD1 or TRBD2 (5 bases each). V was clipped by 4 bases and J by 8 bases, with 12 bases between them. CDR1 is SGHTA, CDR2 FQGNSA, per germline. The CDR3 is 13 amino acids. The CDR3 region has the DNA TGTGCCAGCAGCTCCGGGACCAGGGATGAGCAGTTCTTC. Translating gives CASSSGTRDEQFF.

This clone has only a few counts. The V and J genes are TRBV29-1 and TRBJ2-7, with TRBD1 matching over 7 bases. CDR1 is SQVTM, CDR2 ANQGSEA, per germline. V gave up 2 bases and J gave up 0 bases; unmatched junction bases: 7. The CDR3 contains 15 residues. CDR3 loop: CSVELTGLVSYEQYF. CDR3 in DNA: TGCAGCGTTGAATTGACAGGGCTAGTCTCCTACGAGCAGTACTTC.

This clone was counted between two and nine times. The sample contains more than one DNA sequence encoding this CDR3. The chain combines TRBV18 with TRBJ2-1; D uncertain. The CDR3 is made up of 11 amino acids. From germline, CDR1 is KGHSH and CDR2 LQKENI. The V end lost 3 bases, the J end lost 5 bases, and 2 bases lay between the germline ends. The CDR3 nucleotides are TGTGCCAGCTCACCCGACAATGAGCAGTTCTTC. It encodes CASSPDNEQFF.

This clone was detected only a few times. V gene TRBV7-3 combines with J gene TRBJ2-6, with D uncertain. Deletions cut 4 bases from V and 2 bases from J, with 12 bases between. The germline CDR1 and CDR2 sequences are SGHTA and FQGTGA. The CDR3 consists of 16 residues. CDR3 in DNA: TGTGCCAGCAGCTCAGACGCCTCCGCTGGGGCCAACGTCCTGACTTTC. It yields the protein CASSSDASAGANVLTF.

The rearrangement joins TRBV7-2 to TRBJ2-1; no clear D gene. Germline V CDR1 and CDR2: SGHTA, FQGNSA. V was clipped by 2 bases and J by 4 bases, with 12 bases between them. The CDR3 contains 15 residues. The CDR3 DNA reads TGTGCCAGCAGCTTAAACCGGGTAGGGTACAATGAGCAGTTCTTC. Protein sequence: CASSLNRVGYNEQFF.

This clone was counted between two and nine times. The chain carries TRBV7-9 and TRBJ1-1; no clear D gene. The germline V gene encodes CDR1 SEHNR and CDR2 FQNEAQ (reference sequence). The CDR3 has 16 amino acids. Trimming pared 4 bases from V and 4 bases from J, leaving 19 bases between. CDR3 loop: CASSSPLKGSGTEAFF. As DNA, the CDR3 is TGTGCCAGCAGCTCACCTCTTAAGGGTTCGGGCACTGAAGCTTTCTTT.

This chain joins TRBV9 and TRBJ2-3; 9 bases are shared with TRBD1. V shed 1 base and J 0 bases; nucleotides not matched to a gene: 3. The germline gives CDR1 SGDLS, CDR2 YYNGEE. The CDR3 extends over 16 amino acids. The CDR3 nucleotides read TGTGCCAGCAGCGTAAAGGACAGGGGCAGCACAGATACGCAGTATTTT. Translation: CASSVKDRGSTDTQYF.

This clone was picked up a small number of times. The V gene is TRBV29-1, the J gene TRBJ2-2; D perhaps matches TRBD2 (6 bases). Trimming pared 7 bases from V and 5 bases from J, leaving 17 bases between. Germline V CDR1 and CDR2: SQVTM, ANQGSEA. CDR3 size: 14 residues. CDR3 protein: CSAQVGGSTGELFF. The CDR3 region has the DNA TGCAGCGCCCAAGTCGGGGGATCAACCGGGGAGCTGTTTTTT.

The chain links TRBV29-1 to TRBJ2-3; TRBD1 is a possible D gene (6 bases). V lost 7 bases, J lost 4 bases, and 12 bases lay in between. From germline, CDR1 is SQVTM and CDR2 ANQGSEA. The CDR3 contains 12 residues. The CDR3 DNA follows: TGCAGCGCCCTACAGGGTGCAGATACGCAGTATTTT. It is translated as CSALQGADTQYF.

This chain links TRBV7-9 with TRBJ2-7; no clear D gene. Germline V CDR1 and CDR2: SEHNR, FQNEAQ (reference sequence). The ends were cut back, 2 bases at V and 2 bases at J, with 16 bases in the middle. This CDR3 region has 16 residues. CDR3 residues: CASSLSYSPTAYEQYF. CDR3 sequence (DNA): TGTGCCAGCAGCTTAAGCTACAGCCCCACCGCCTACGAGCAGTACTTC.

This clone was seen a handful of times. The rearrangement uses TRBV10-3 and TRBJ1-5; D is ambiguous. CDR3 length equals 13 residues. CDR1 is ENHRY, CDR2 SYGVKD, per germline. The ends were cut back, 10 bases at V and 0 bases at J, with 10 bases in the middle. In DNA form, the CDR3 reads TGTGCCACTCAACAGAATAGCAATCAGCCCCAGCATTTT. Amino acid sequence: CATQQNSNQPQHF.

V is TRBV5-4 and J is TRBJ2-1, with TRBD2 matching over 7 bases. This CDR3 region has 15 residues. J gave up 7 bases and V 0 bases, and 7 bases lay outside the gene matches. Germline assignment: CDR1 SGHNT and CDR2 YYREEE (reference sequence). In nucleotides, the CDR3 is TGTGCCAGCAGCTTGGGGGACTACGCGTTGAATGAGCAGTTCTTC. It translates to CASSLGDYALNEQFF.

The CDR3 region has the DNA TGTGCCAGCAGCAAAGGCCTGCCGCGGGAGAGTGACACCGGGGAGCTGTTTTTT. Amino acids: CASSKGLPRESDTGELFF. V and J are TRBV21-1 and TRBJ2-2; the table's D call, TRBD2, has no DNA check behind it. TRBV21-1 is a listed pseudogene. The CDR3 is 18 residues long.

The J gene is TRBJ2-1, the V gene TRBV7-2, with a possible D match to TRBD1 (6 bases). Trimming took 7 bases from V and 9 from J, leaving 16 bases between them. The CDR3 is 13 residues long. The V gene's germline CDR1 is SGHTA and CDR2 FQGNSA. CDR3 nucleotides: TGTGCCAGCAACCCCTCAGGGGTTAGTGAGCAGTTCTTC. This codes for CASNPSGVSEQFF. Drawing the rest from reference TRBV7-2 and TRBJ2-1, the complete variable domain is GAGVSQSPSNKVTEKGKDVELRCDPISGHTALYWYRQSLGQGLEFLIYFQGNSAPDKSGLPSDRFSAERTGGSVSTLTIQRTQQEDSAVYLCASNPSGVSEQFFGPGTRLTVL.

The V gene is TRBV4-2, the J gene TRBJ2-3; 11 bases map to TRBD2. CDR1 is LGHNA, CDR2 YNFKEQ, per germline. With V trimmed by 4 bases and J by 0 bases, 6 bases remained unmatched. The CDR3 length is 17 residues. The CDR3 DNA sequence: TGTGCCAGCAGCCGGGGACTAGCGGACTACAGCACAGATACGCAGTATTTT. It is translated as CASSRGLADYSTDTQYF.

This chain joins TRBV9 and TRBJ1-2; no reliable D call. The CDR3 runs 15 residues. Germline CDR1 is SGDLS and CDR2 is YYNGEE. Trimming removed 0 bases from V and 4 bases from J, with 13 bases in between. The CDR3 loop is CASSVEAGTFYGYTF. The CDR3 DNA follows: TGTGCCAGCAGCGTAGAGGCAGGCACTTTCTATGGCTACACCTTC.